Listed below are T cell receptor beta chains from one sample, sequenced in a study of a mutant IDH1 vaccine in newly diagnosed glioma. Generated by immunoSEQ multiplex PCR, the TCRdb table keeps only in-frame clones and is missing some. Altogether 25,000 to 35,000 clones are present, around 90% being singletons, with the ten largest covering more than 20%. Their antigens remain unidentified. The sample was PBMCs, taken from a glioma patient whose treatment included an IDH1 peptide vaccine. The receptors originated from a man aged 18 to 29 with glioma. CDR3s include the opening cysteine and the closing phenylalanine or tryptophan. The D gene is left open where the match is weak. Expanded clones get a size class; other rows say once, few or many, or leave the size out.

CDR3: CASSLGASEAFF; length: 12; J: TRBJ1-1; size: -; D: -; V: TRBV7-8
CDR3: CASSQDYPGGYTF; length: 13; J: TRBJ1-2; size: -; D: -; V: TRBV4-3
CDR3: CASFEGLGETQYF; length: 13; J: TRBJ2-5; size: -; D: -; V: TRBV28
CDR3: CASSPIGNQPQHF; length: 13; J: TRBJ1-5; size: -; D: -; V: TRBV19
CDR3: CASRQQRNSNQPQHF; length: 15; J: TRBJ1-5; size: -; D: -; V: TRBV6-5
CDR3: CASSTGSNQPQHF; length: 13; J: TRBJ1-5; size: -; D: -; V: TRBV2
CDR3: CASSRTGGDTEAFF; length: 14; J: TRBJ1-1; size: -; D: TRBD1; V: TRBV6-1
CDR3: CASSSPDRENEQFF; length: 14; J: TRBJ2-1; size: -; D: TRBD1; V: TRBV7-9
CDR3: CASSLDRDRVATEAFF; length: 16; J: TRBJ1-1; size: -; D: TRBD1; V: TRBV7-9
CDR3: CASSRDRGGSYEQYF; length: 15; J: TRBJ2-7; size: once; D: TRBD1; V: TRBV4-3